The text below deals with one T cell receptor (beta chain). In its sample, this clone was seen once. The target of this receptor is not known. Per-base quality was not reported, and no clone a single base away is much larger than it. Spanning cysteine to phenylalanine, the CDR3 consists of 17 amino acids. Just the 51-base CDR3 DNA is kept, in frame starting at base 1. Trimming takes 0 bases off V and 7 bases off J; junction bases not matched to a gene: 7. CDR1 and CDR2, per the germline V gene, are SGDLS and YYNGEE. This entry comes from a study of blood T cell repertoires in COVID-19 (TCRdb year 2020). Broadly, across the study: The collaborator samples originated in the United States, Italy and Spain and spanned the acute and convalescent phases of COVID-19. The material from the prospective study consisted of cDNA or gDNA derived from T cells, B-cell-depleted T cells, or PBMCs. The dataset comprised deeply sampled blood TCRbeta repertoires from subjects exposed to, actively infected with, or recovered from COVID-19. The repertoires were released in a freely available public database intended as a resource for research on the immune response to SARS-CoV-2. The samples were drawn from the first 160 participants of the ongoing ImmuneRACE study and from some 1,300 subjects provided by 6 global collaborators. The sample metadata nearly always contained a de-identified subject ID, COVID-19 status, age in years and sex. HLA class I and class II types, where available, came from metadata supplied by the sample provider rather than from assay-based typing.

The collaborating institutions used their own protocols to collect whole blood in K2EDTA tubes. Collaborator samples were shipped for TCRbeta analysis as frozen whole blood, isolated PBMCs, or DNA extracted from either sample type. TCRbeta CDR3 regions were amplified from genomic DNA using the immunoSEQ Assay, a bias-controlled multiplex PCR. On the study's bioinformatics: The number of nucleated cells in each sample was estimated from the amplification of reference gene primers within the assay. Sequence reads were collapsed and filtered to measure the absolute abundance of every unique TCRbeta CDR3 rearrangement. For each sample, productive Simpson clonality was calculated by taking the square root of Simpson's diversity index across productive rearrangements. In its TCRdb copy, this immuneACCESS table keeps in-frame sequences only and misses some clones. Where compared with another copy, unresolved V genes explain less than half of these, and the others have no known cause. The DNA gave D and trimming, while V, J and clone size come from that table. This sample gives approximately 200,000 clones in total; approximately 87% of them show up just once. The ten most abundant clones make up roughly 2.4% of the sample.

Paper-wide results and their limitations: How much clinical and demographic metadata was included differed by source and by participant, and the metadata was provided uncurated.

The clonotype comes from a woman between 45 and 65 years old with acute or convalescent COVID-19. Sequenced sample: peripheral blood. The chain couples TRBV9 to TRBJ2-2; 12 bases in the junction line up with TRBD2. The CDR3 amino acid sequence is: CASSVARLAGDFGELFF. The bases read TGTGCCAGCAGCGTAGCGAGACTAGCGGGAGATTTCGGGGAGCTGTTTTTT.